The source of this T cell receptor beta chain is a study of molecular identifiers for immune sequencing clone quantification. Comments on this clonotype: It may be a read error: a sequence one base away is much more abundant.

A single record per CDR3 protein comes from TCRdb applying MiXCR to the PCR reads. Altogether approximately 550,000 distinct CDR3 sequences are present, around 21% being singletons, with the ten largest covering 0.7% to 0.95%. The CDR3 length is 14 residues. Sample: naive CD8+ T cells from blood, with Jurkat cell RNA spiked in. Documented subset: FACS-sorted CD8+CD4-CCR7+CD45RA+ naive T cells. This clonotype was obtained from a human donor in good health. Some libraries in this study had Jurkat cell RNA spiked in. This chain connects TRBV12-3 or TRBV12-4 to TRBJ2-5, with D unresolved. In DNA form, the CDR3 reads TGTGTCAGCAGTCCCCACGGCCACCAAGAGACCCAGTACTTC. This sequence encodes CVSSPHGHQETQYF.